Below are 22 T cell receptor beta chains sequenced from a single sample in a study of immune evolution from preneoplasia to lung adenocarcinoma. Using immunoSEQ multiplex PCR, the repertoire was profiled, and TCRdb retains in-frame clones only, with some absent. Of over 4,500 clones in the sample, 75% to 80% were seen once. The specimen was FFPE minimally invasive lung adenocarcinoma tissue. These receptors all come from a person aged 60 to 80 with lung adenocarcinoma.

The chain combines TRBV28 with TRBJ2-7, with 8 bases matching TRBD1. The J segment lost 0 bases and the V segment lost 6 bases, leaving 16 bases of the junction unmatched. CDR1 MDHEN and CDR2 SYDVKM come from the germline V gene. The CDR3 consists of 18 residues. DNA of the CDR3: TGTGCCAGCAGCGGAACCGGGACAGGAGTTTTTTTCTCCTACGAGCAGTACTTC. This codes for CASSGTGTGVFFSYEQYF.

As DNA, the CDR3 is TGTGCCAGCAGCGTTGAGCGGGCTTCACCCCTCCACTTT. Protein: CASSVERASPLHF. The rearrangement uses TRBV9 and TRBJ1-6; D ambiguous. Trimming stripped 2 bases from V and 9 bases from J, with 9 bases between. Germline V lookup: CDR1 SGDLS, CDR2 YYNGEE. The CDR3 sequence is 13 residues long.

V is TRBV28 and J is TRBJ1-2; D possibly corresponds to TRBD1 (6 bases). Trimming left V 4 bases short and J 4 bases short, with 16 bases between. CDR1 is MDHEN, CDR2 SYDVKM, per germline. The CDR3 consists of 15 residues. The CDR3 sequence: CASSSGTLGGYGYTF. In nucleotides, the CDR3 is TGTGCCAGCAGTTCCGGGACATTAGGTGGCTATGGCTACACCTTC.

This clone is a singleton in its sample. The rearrangement joins TRBV7-8 to TRBJ1-4; D gene unclear. Between the trimmed V and J ends, which lost 0 bases and 6 bases, there was a span of 11 bases. Germline V gene data show CDR1 as SGHVS and CDR2 as FQNEAQ. The CDR3 length is 15 residues. CDR3 coding DNA: TGTGCCAGCAGCTTAGCGGGCAGATACGATGAAAAACTGTTTTTT. This gives the protein CASSLAGRYDEKLFF.

The rearrangement joins TRBV28 to TRBJ2-3, with a possible D match to TRBD1 (6 bases). The CDR3 has 13 residues. Germline V CDR1 and CDR2: MDHEN, SYDVKM. The V end lost 3 bases, the J end lost 3 bases, and 7 bases lay between the germline ends. The CDR3 is CASSLRGTDTQYF. The DNA of the CDR3 is TGTGCCAGCAGTTTGAGGGGGACAGATACGCAGTATTTT.

The rearrangement uses TRBV30 and TRBJ2-1, with D tentatively TRBD1 (5 bases). In germline, CDR1 is GTSNPN, CDR2 SVGIG (reference sequence). The CDR3 length is 14 residues. Trimming cost V 0 bases and J 3 bases, with 9 bases left between them. The CDR3 DNA follows: TGTGCCTGGAGTGTAGGGGCCCGCTACAATGAGCAGTTCTTC. Translated, it gives CAWSVGARYNEQFF.

This chain connects TRBV30 to TRBJ2-3, with no clear D. Germline assignment: CDR1 GTSNPN and CDR2 SVGIG (reference sequence). V was trimmed by 2 bases and J by 5 bases, leaving 14 bases between them. The CDR3 length is 14 residues. CDR3 residues: CAWSSRIPRDTQYF. The CDR3 nucleotides read TGTGCCTGGAGTAGCCGAATCCCTAGAGATACGCAGTATTTT.

J is TRBJ1-5 and V is TRBV5-8; D is perhaps TRBD1 (6 bases). The CDR3 totals 15 residues. Germline lookup yields CDR1 SGHTS and CDR2 YDEGEE. V lost 1 base to trimming and J lost 9 bases, with 17 bases between them. This CDR3 reads CASSLKAGELAPQHF. The CDR3 DNA sequence: TGTGCCAGCAGCTTGAAGGCAGGGGAGTTAGCGCCCCAGCATTTT. The entire variable domain, with the rest obtained from reference TRBV5-8 and TRBJ1-5, is as follows: EAGVTQSPTHLIKTRGQQATLRCSPISGHTSVYWYQQALGLGLQFLLWYDEGEERNRGNFPPRFSGRQFPNYSSELNVNALELEDSALYLCASSLKAGELAPQHFGDGTRLSIL.

V is TRBV30 and J is TRBJ2-5; weak D call: TRBD2 (6 bases). Germline CDR1 is GTSNPN and CDR2 is SVGIG (reference sequence). The CDR3 length is 13 residues. Deletions cut 5 bases from V and 2 bases from J, with 12 bases between. In nucleotides, the CDR3 is TGTGCCTGGGGGGGGTCTTCACAAGAGACCCAGTACTTC. This encodes CAWGGSSQETQYF.

The chain couples TRBV29-1 to TRBJ1-4; D gene ambiguous. This CDR3 spans 17 amino acids. The germline gives CDR1 SQVTM, CDR2 ANQGSEA. Trimming removed 0 bases at V and 5 bases at J, with 19 bases between. The CDR3 bases are TGCAGCGTTGAAGATCTCGGGCCCCACGTCGAAAATGAAAAACTGTTTTTT. It translates to CSVEDLGPHVENEKLFF.

V usage is TRBV30 and J usage is TRBJ1-4, with 9 bases lining up with TRBD1. The CDR3 has 16 residues. Germline V gene data show CDR1 as GTSNPN and CDR2 as SVGIG (reference sequence). Trimming removed 3 bases from V and 0 bases from J; junction bases left unmatched: 5. The CDR3 coding sequence is TGTGCCTGGAGCGCCCGGACAGGGGCAACTAATGAAAAACTGTTTTTT. Its protein is CAWSARTGATNEKLFF.

This clone was picked up a small number of times. The chain combines TRBV7-6 with TRBJ2-2; 7 bases agree with TRBD1. Germline CDR1 reads SGHVS; CDR2 reads FNYEAQ. J was trimmed by 1 base and V by 2 bases; bases with no gene match: 7. The CDR3 has 17 amino acids. As DNA, the CDR3 is TGTGCCAGCAGCTTAATAAGCCGGGACAGGAACACCGGGGAGCTGTTTTTT. It yields the protein CASSLISRDRNTGELFF.

This clone was recorded only once. Here the CDR3 reads CASGFYEQYF. DNA for the CDR3: TGTGCCAGCGGGTTCTACGAGCAGTACTTC. The chain links TRBV28 to TRBJ2-7; D gene unclear. V was pared by 8 bases and J by 3 bases, with 5 bases between. The CDR3 runs to 10 residues. Germline loops: CDR1 MDHEN, CDR2 SYDVKM.

DNA for the CDR3: TGTGCCAGCTCGATCTCGGGGGCCTATGGCTACACCTTC. This gives the protein CASSISGAYGYTF. The chain uses TRBV28 and TRBJ1-2; weak D call: TRBD1 (6 bases). Germline V gene sequence: CDR1 MDHEN, CDR2 SYDVKM. V lost 8 bases and J lost 4, with 14 bases in between. This CDR3 is 13 amino acids long.

V is TRBV29-1 and J is TRBJ1-3, with no clear D. V was clipped by 5 bases and J by 2 bases, with 10 bases between them. The CDR3 has 13 residues. The V gene's germline CDR1 is SQVTM and CDR2 ANQGSEA. The CDR3 is CSVSVEAGNTIYF. The CDR3, as DNA: TGCAGCGTTTCGGTTGAAGCTGGAAACACCATATATTTT.

The chain has TRBV7-9 and TRBJ1-1; 7 bases match TRBD1. The length of the CDR3 is 14 residues. Germline CDR1 SEHNR, CDR2 FQNEAQ (reference sequence). J was trimmed by 1 base and V by 1 base; bases with no gene match: 0. In DNA, the CDR3 is TGTGCCAGCAGCTTAGGGACAGGGAACACTGAAGCTTTCTTT. This encodes CASSLGTGNTEAFF.

The rearrangement links TRBV5-1 to TRBJ2-2; 9 bases are a match to TRBD1. The germline gives CDR1 SGHRS, CDR2 YFSETQ. V trimming: 1 base; J trimming: 3 bases; junction bases outside the gene matches: 1. The CDR3 has 15 amino acids. In nucleotides, the CDR3 is TGCGCCAGCAGCTTGAGGACAGGGGACACCGGGGAGCTGTTTTTT. As protein: CASSLRTGDTGELFF.

The chain combines TRBV18 with TRBJ2-5, with D unresolved. This CDR3 comprises 16 residues. Germline CDR1 is KGHSH and CDR2 is LQKENI. With 0 bases removed from V and 2 bases from J, the gap between germline ends came to 13 bases. CDR3 loop: CASSPPLASAQETQYF. The CDR3 coding sequence is TGTGCCAGCTCACCACCGCTGGCGAGCGCGCAAGAGACCCAGTACTTC. Full variable domain (missing parts from reference TRBV18 and TRBJ2-5): NAGVMQNPRHLVRRRGQEARLRCSPMKGHSHVYWYRQLPEEGLKFMVYLQKENIIDESGMPKERFSAEFPKEGPSILRIQQVVRGDSAAYFCASSPPLASAQETQYFGPGTRLLVL.

This chain uses TRBV27 with TRBJ1-4; D perhaps matches TRBD1 (6 bases). There are 15 residues in the CDR3. The V end lost 2 bases, the J end lost 8 bases, and 15 bases lay between the germline ends. Germline values: CDR1 MNHEY, CDR2 SMNVEV (reference sequence). CDR3: CASSLGGQLREKLFF. The CDR3 region has the DNA TGTGCCAGCAGTTTAGGGGGGCAGCTTCGAGAAAAACTGTTTTTT.

This chain links TRBV28 with TRBJ1-1; D is unresolved. The CDR3 is 13 residues long. Germline-derived CDR1 and CDR2 are MDHEN and SYDVKM. V was trimmed by 8 bases and J by 1 base, leaving 11 bases between them. The CDR3 DNA is TGTGCCAGCGGAAAGGGTAGGAACACTGAAGCTTTCTTT. This sequence encodes CASGKGRNTEAFF.

This clone was seen more than once but under ten times. The rearrangement links TRBV6-6 to TRBJ1-5; D is unclear. CDR1 and CDR2 (germline): MNHNY, SVGAGI (reference sequence). The ends were cut back, 6 bases at V and 4 bases at J, with 10 bases in the middle. The CDR3 has 13 residues. The CDR3 region is CASRTVGNQPQHF. The CDR3 DNA follows: TGTGCCAGCAGGACGGTCGGGAATCAGCCCCAGCATTTT.

The chain combines TRBV7-9 with TRBJ1-1; D is ambiguous. Trimming stripped 2 bases from V and 5 bases from J, with 9 bases between. CDR3 length: 13 residues. From germline, CDR1 is SEHNR and CDR2 FQNEAQ (reference sequence). The CDR3 reads CASSLSRETEAFF. In DNA form, the CDR3 reads TGTGCCAGCAGCTTATCCAGAGAGACTGAAGCTTTCTTT.